The 30 T cell receptor beta chains below were found in one sample sequenced in a study of cytomegalovirus exposure and HLA in healthy donors. With 60 Vbeta and 13 Jbeta primers, the PCR was carried out. Clones were sequenced by immunoSEQ multiplex PCR, and TCRdb holds only the in-frame ones, with some missing. The profile shows 100,000 to 150,000 clones, roughly 72% of them singletons. What was sequenced was PBMCs. The receptors here all came from a male donor in good health and CMV-seronegative.

The gene calls are TRBV6-1 and TRBJ2-1; 7 nucleotides agree with TRBD2. The CDR3 totals 14 residues. Losses at the gene ends were 5 bases for V and 8 bases for J; bases not matched to a gene: 9. The germline gives CDR1 MNHNS, CDR2 SASEGT. The CDR3 sequence is CASSQRGGEDEQFF. CDR3 DNA sequence: TGTGCCAGCAGTCAAAGGGGAGGGGAGGATGAGCAGTTCTTC.

This chain links TRBV28 with TRBJ2-1; tentative D call: TRBD1 (6 bases). The CDR3 runs to 14 residues. Germline V lookup: CDR1 MDHEN, CDR2 SYDVKM. Trimming took off 2 bases at V and 6 bases at J, with 11 bases between the two ends. CDR3 nucleotides: TGTGCCAGCAGTTTAACGAGGGGGAGCAATGAGCAGTTCTTC. Translated: CASSLTRGSNEQFF.

This chain joins TRBV5-4 and TRBJ2-2, with TRBD2 identical over 8 bases. CDR1 and CDR2 (germline): SGHNT, YYREEE (reference sequence). The ends lost 5 bases at V and 1 base at J; junction bases unmatched: 10. CDR3 length: 17 amino acids. Here the CDR3 DNA reads TGTGCCAGCAGTCTCCCGGGGGGGCGGTGGAACACCGGGGAGCTGTTTTTT. This translates into CASSLPGGRWNTGELFF.

This clone was observed a few times. The rearrangement links TRBV6-5 to TRBJ2-5, with 9 bases fitting TRBD2. V lost 3 bases and J lost 4; bases outside the gene matches: 6. Germline-derived CDR1 and CDR2 are MNHEY and SVGAGI. The CDR3 sequence is 15 residues long. DNA for the CDR3: TGTGCCAGCAGTTATAAGGCGGGGGGGCCAGAGACCCAGTACTTC. Residues: CASSYKAGGPETQYF.

The sample holds a few counts of this clone. V and J are TRBV7-6 and TRBJ2-5; D unresolved. With 3 bases removed from V and 2 bases from J, the gap between germline ends came to 16 bases. The V gene's germline CDR1 is SGHVS and CDR2 FNYEAQ. The CDR3 spans 16 residues. CDR3 region: CASSFLLGSQQETQYF. For the CDR3, the DNA is TGTGCCAGCAGCTTTCTCCTCGGTTCACAGCAAGAGACCCAGTACTTC.

The V call is TRBV5-1, the J call TRBJ2-7, with D possibly TRBD2 on 6 matching bases. The germline CDR1 and CDR2 sequences are SGHRS and YFSETQ. V lost 6 bases and J lost 5, with 18 bases in between. The CDR3 runs to 14 residues. CDR3 sequence (DNA): TGCGCCAGCACCCCTGGGGGAGGTGCCCACGAGCAGTACTTC. This codes for CASTPGGGAHEQYF.

DNA of the CDR3: TGCGCCAGCAGTGTTGACCCGGGACAGGTGGGTTCCTACGAGCAGTACTTC. It is translated as CASSVDPGQVGSYEQYF. V is TRBV5-1 and J is TRBJ2-7; 8 bases align to TRBD1. Germline-derived CDR1 and CDR2 are SGHRS and YFSETQ. V was clipped by 5 bases and J by 1 base; unmatched bases: 14. This CDR3 is 17 amino acids long.

The chain is built from TRBV28 and TRBJ1-2; TRBD1 agrees at 10 bases. CDR1 is MDHEN, CDR2 SYDVKM, per germline. V shed 4 bases and J 7 bases; nucleotides not matched to a gene: 9. The CDR3 spans 15 residues. This CDR3 reads CASSYRDRGSGGYTF. The CDR3 DNA follows: TGTGCCAGCAGTTACCGGGACAGGGGTTCGGGTGGCTACACCTTC.

This rearrangement joins TRBV5-6 to TRBJ1-1, with TRBD1 matching over 7 bases. J was trimmed by 10 bases and V by 3 bases; bases with no gene match: 12. The CDR3 is 14 amino acids. CDR1 and CDR2 from the germline V gene are SGHDT and YYEEEE. The CDR3 sequence is CASSYRQGQQAAFF. The CDR3 DNA reads as TGTGCCAGCAGCTACCGACAGGGCCAGCAGGCAGCTTTCTTT.

The V and J genes are TRBV5-1 and TRBJ2-1; 7 bases agree with TRBD2. Unmatched junction bases numbered 4, after V lost 4 bases and J lost 0 bases. Germline CDR1 SGHRS, CDR2 YFSETQ. The CDR3 covers 15 residues. The CDR3 protein is CASSMRESSYNEQFF. The DNA of the CDR3 is TGCGCCAGCAGCATGCGGGAGAGCTCCTACAATGAGCAGTTCTTC.

The sample holds a few counts of this clone. This chain joins TRBV5-6 and TRBJ2-6; a possible D gene is TRBD1 (5 bases). The CDR3 loop spans 15 amino acids. The V end was cut by 4 bases, the J end by 2 bases, with 10 bases between. Germline V gene data show CDR1 as SGHDT and CDR2 as YYEEEE. The chain's CDR3 is CASSPGHAGANVLTF. Written as DNA, the CDR3 is TGTGCCAGCAGCCCCGGACATGCTGGGGCCAACGTCCTGACTTTC.

The V and J genes are TRBV7-9 and TRBJ2-7; perhaps TRBD2 as D (6 bases). CDR3 length: 14 residues. Per the germline V gene, CDR1 is SEHNR and CDR2 is FQNEAQ (reference sequence). With 4 bases removed from V and 2 bases from J, the gap between germline ends came to 12 bases. In DNA, the CDR3 is TGTGCCAGCAGCTCCCCGGGAGCCCCCTACGAGCAGTACTTC. Encoded protein: CASSSPGAPYEQYF.

The rearrangement uses TRBV19 and TRBJ1-2, with D possibly matching TRBD1 (5 bases). Germline CDR1 is LNHDA and CDR2 is SQIVND (reference sequence). With 3 bases removed from V and 4 bases from J, the gap between germline ends came to 15 bases. The CDR3 runs 15 residues. The CDR3 region has the DNA TGTGCCAGTAGTATCTTCACCGGGGGTGGCTATGGCTACACCTTC. It encodes CASSIFTGGGYGYTF.

The CDR3 sequence is CASSPLAGPKETQYF. CDR3 DNA sequence: TGCGCCAGCAGCCCTCTGGCGGGTCCGAAGGAGACCCAGTACTTC. The chain has TRBV5-1 and TRBJ2-5, with D possibly matching TRBD2 (5 bases). V was trimmed by 4 bases and J by 5 bases, leaving 18 bases between them. The germline gives CDR1 SGHRS, CDR2 YFSETQ. CDR3 length: 15 residues.

The chain is built from TRBV6-1 and TRBJ1-2; tentative D call: TRBD1 (5 bases). This CDR3 is built from 14 residues. The germline CDR1 and CDR2 sequences are MNHNS and SASEGT. Trimming stripped 2 bases from V and 4 bases from J, with 11 bases between. CDR3 DNA sequence: TGTGCCAGCAGTGAATCGGCAGGGCCCTATGGCTACACCTTC. It translates to CASSESAGPYGYTF.

This clone was seen only a few times. This rearrangement joins TRBV11-2 to TRBJ1-1; TRBD1 might be the D (5 bases). Trimming took off 4 bases at V and 4 bases at J, with 16 bases between the two ends. CDR1 and CDR2 (germline): SGHAT, FQNNGV. There are 15 residues in the CDR3. The chain's CDR3 is CASSSRGGVVTEAFF. CDR3 DNA sequence: TGTGCCAGCAGCTCTAGGGGCGGGGTTGTCACTGAAGCTTTCTTT.

CDR3 nucleotide sequence: TGTGCCAGCAGTTTAGGCAGGGGCCGAGGCTACGAGCAGTACTTC. Protein sequence: CASSLGRGRGYEQYF. The chain links TRBV27 to TRBJ2-7; perhaps TRBD1 as D (6 bases). The ends were cut back, 2 bases at V and 3 bases at J, with 14 bases in the middle. Germline V gene sequence: CDR1 MNHEY, CDR2 SMNVEV (reference sequence). The CDR3 is 15 amino acids.

The chain combines TRBV5-4 with TRBJ2-5; 9 bases agree with TRBD2. Germline CDR1 SGHNT, CDR2 YYREEE (reference sequence). CDR3 size: 17 residues. V dropped 9 bases and J dropped 7; count of bases not matched to a gene: 22. CDR3 sequence: CANRSGVAGVEYGTQYF. DNA for the CDR3: TGTGCCAACAGGAGCGGTGTAGCGGGAGTAGAATATGGGACCCAGTACTTC.

In this sample, this clone turned up once. The genes are TRBV7-2 and TRBJ2-1; D not resolved. With 1 base removed from V and 5 bases from J, the gap between germline ends came to 9 bases. Germline CDR1 and CDR2: SGHTA and FQGNSA. The CDR3 is 14 residues long. CDR3 sequence (DNA): TGTGCCAGCAGCTTAGTTACAGATGACAATGAGCAGTTCTTC. This gives the protein CASSLVTDDNEQFF. The whole variable domain, remainder taken from reference TRBV7-2 and TRBJ2-1, is GAGVSQSPSNKVTEKGKDVELRCDPISGHTALYWYRQSLGQGLEFLIYFQGNSAPDKSGLPSDRFSAERTGGSVSTLTIQRTQQEDSAVYLCASSLVTDDNEQFFGPGTRLTVL.

V is TRBV28 and J is TRBJ1-1, with D uncertain. V was cut by 6 bases and J by 1 base, with 9 bases left in between. The CDR3 contains 13 residues. The germline CDR1 and CDR2 sequences are MDHEN and SYDVKM. The CDR3 here is CASRPGTNTEAFF. DNA of the CDR3: TGTGCCAGCAGGCCGGGAACGAACACTGAAGCTTTCTTT.

This clone occurred a few times. The J gene is TRBJ1-1, the V gene TRBV9, with 8 bases aligning to TRBD1. V lost 5 bases to trimming and J lost 4 bases; unmatched junction nucleotides: 7. Germline CDR1 reads SGDLS; CDR2 reads YYNGEE. The CDR3 loop spans 14 amino acids. The CDR3 region is CASSATGGITEAFF. In DNA, the CDR3 is TGTGCCAGCAGTGCAACAGGGGGGATCACTGAAGCTTTCTTT.

Remarks on this clone: An end of the junction does not agree with germline; a read error may underlie this. The chain carries TRBV7-7 and TRBJ2-2, with TRBD2 as a possible D gene (6 bases). The CDR3 is made up of 16 amino acids. The V gene's germline CDR1 is SSHAT and CDR2 FNYEAQ (reference sequence). CDR3 bases: TGTGCTAGCAGCTTATCTGGAATGGAGGGCACCGGGGAGCTGTTTTTT. Residues: CASSLSGMEGTGELFF. The full variable domain, in which reference TRBV7-7 and TRBJ2-2 provide the parts outside the CDR3, is GAGVSQSPRYKVTKRGQDVTLRCDPISSHATLYWYQQALGQGPEFLTYFNYEAQPDKSGLPSDRFSAERPEGSISTLTIQRTEQRDSAMYRCASSLSGMEGTGELFFGEGSRLTVL.

For this clone: This specimen includes other DNA sequences encoding the same CDR3. This chain links TRBV5-1 with TRBJ1-4, with unresolved D. Trimming pared 3 bases from V and 0 bases from J, leaving 6 bases between. The CDR3 is 14 amino acids. Germline values: CDR1 SGHRS, CDR2 YFSETQ. The CDR3 bases are TGCGCCAGCAGCTCAGGTTCAACTAATGAAAAACTGTTTTTT. This gives the protein CASSSGSTNEKLFF.

This sequence joins TRBV5-1 and TRBJ2-7; tentatively, D is TRBD2 (5 bases). The germline V and J ends were trimmed by 4 bases and 3 bases, with 17 bases remaining between them. This CDR3 comprises 15 residues. In germline, CDR1 is SGHRS, CDR2 YFSETQ. The CDR3 nucleotides are TGCGCCAGCAGCCCTACCTTAGCGAAAGGCTACGAGCAGTACTTC. Translation: CASSPTLAKGYEQYF.

J is TRBJ2-3 and V is TRBV7-8, with 14 bases fitting TRBD2. V shed 4 bases, J shed 3 bases, and the junction held 9 bases outside the gene matches. CDR1 is SGHVS, CDR2 FQNEAQ, per germline. The CDR3 length is 18 residues. DNA of the CDR3: TGTGCCAGCAGCTCGGGACTAGCGGGGGAGATGTGGACAGATACGCAGTATTTT. It codes for CASSSGLAGEMWTDTQYF.

This clone turned up a few times. The chain employs TRBV15 and TRBJ1-5; D is possibly TRBD1 (5 bases). Germline V gene lookup returns CDR1 LNHNV and CDR2 YYDKDF (reference sequence). The V end lost 5 bases, the J end lost 7 bases, and 15 bases lay between the germline ends. The CDR3 is made up of 14 amino acids. CDR3 sequence (DNA): TGTGCCACCAGCCACCCGGGGGTGGGACAGCCCCAGCATTTT. Encoded protein: CATSHPGVGQPQHF. Complete variable domain (other parts from reference TRBV15 and TRBJ1-5): DAMVIQNPRYQVTQFGKPVTLSCSQTLNHNVMYWYQQKSSQAPKLLFHYYDKDFNNEADTPDNFQSRRPNTSFCFLDIRSPGLGDTAMYLCATSHPGVGQPQHFGDGTRLSIL.

CDR3 sequence (DNA): TGTGCCAGTAGAGAAACAGGGGTAAACGCTGAAGCTTTCTTT. It is translated as CASRETGVNAEAFF. The rearrangement links TRBV19 to TRBJ1-1; the match to TRBD1 covers 7 bases. The V and J ends lost 6 bases and 6 bases, in that order; junction bases with no gene match: 10. CDR3 size: 14 residues. The germline V gene encodes CDR1 LNHDA and CDR2 SQIVND (reference sequence).

The chain has TRBV28 and TRBJ2-7, with 7 bases that match TRBD1. The CDR3 contains 18 residues. J gave up 1 base and V 6 bases, and 18 bases lay outside the gene matches. Per the germline V gene, CDR1 is MDHEN and CDR2 is SYDVKM. The DNA for the CDR3 is TGTGCCAGCAGCTCTTACCCATACAGGGGTAGTGGGTCCTACGAGCAGTACTTC. This gives the protein CASSSYPYRGSGSYEQYF.

The chain links TRBV13 to TRBJ2-2; the match to TRBD1 covers 9 bases. Trimming removed 3 bases from V and 7 bases from J; junction bases left unmatched: 6. The length of the CDR3 is 15 residues. Per the germline V gene, CDR1 is PRHDT and CDR2 is FYEKMQ (reference sequence). CDR3 sequence reads: CASSLDRGWDGELFF. As DNA, the CDR3 is TGTGCCAGCAGCTTGGACAGGGGCTGGGACGGGGAGCTGTTTTTT. Full variable domain (outside the CDR3, taken from reference TRBV13 and TRBJ2-2): AAGVIQSPRHLIKEKRETATLKCYPIPRHDTVYWYQQGPGQDPQFLISFYEKMQSDKGSIPDRFSAQQFSDYHSELNMSSLELGDSALYFCASSLDRGWDGELFFGEGSRLTVL.

The DNA for the CDR3 is TGTGCCAGCAGCCTTCTCAGACTCGGTGAAAAACTGTTTTTT. Translating gives CASSLLRLGEKLFF. This chain connects TRBV11-2 to TRBJ1-4, with D uncertain. The CDR3 has 14 residues. The V and J ends lost 5 bases and 7 bases respectively, with 14 bases between them. In germline, CDR1 is SGHAT, CDR2 FQNNGV.